The rows below give T cell receptor beta chains drawn from one sample of a study of molecular identifiers for immune sequencing clone quantification. TCRdb reprocessed the PCR reads with MiXCR, giving one entry per CDR3 protein. The sample yields over 600,000 distinct CDR3 sequences, about 20% seen once. The specimen was naive CD8+ T cells from blood, with Jurkat cell RNA spiked in. Receptors were obtained from a human donor in good health. Some libraries in this study had Jurkat cell RNA spiked in. CDR3s include the opening cysteine and the closing phenylalanine or tryptophan. The D gene is left open where the match is weak. Some rows mark clone size as missing; the rest say once, few, many or name a class of expanded clone.

V gene: TRBV15
CDR3 length: 15
D gene: TRBD1
J gene: TRBJ2-7
clone size: .
CDR3 protein: CATSLDRGGLYEQYF
CDR3 DNA: TGTGCCACCAGCTTGGACAGGGGTGGTCTCTACGAGCAGTACTTC

V gene: TRBV4-2
CDR3 length: 16
D gene: .
J gene: TRBJ2-3
clone size: .
CDR3 protein: CASSQDLAVSTDTQYF
CDR3 DNA: TGCGCCAGCAGCCAAGATCTGGCGGTTAGCACAGATACGCAGTATTTT

V gene: TRBV11-3
CDR3 length: 17
D gene: TRBD1
J gene: TRBJ2-1
clone size: many
CDR3 protein: CASSLYRGLSSYNEQFF
CDR3 DNA: TGTGCCAGCAGCTTATACAGGGGGCTTAGCTCCTACAATGAGCAGTTCTTC

V gene: TRBV5-6
CDR3 length: 13
D gene: .
J gene: TRBJ1-4
clone size: .
CDR3 protein: CASSLFDNEKLFF
CDR3 DNA: TGTGCCAGCAGCTTGTTTGATAATGAAAAACTGTTTTTT

V gene: TRBV19
CDR3 length: 15
D gene: .
J gene: TRBJ2-3
clone size: few
CDR3 protein: CASSITILNTDTQYF
CDR3 DNA: TGTGCCAGTAGTATTACCATACTAAACACAGATACGCAGTATTTT

V gene: TRBV7-9
CDR3 length: 16
D gene: .
J gene: TRBJ1-6
clone size: .
CDR3 protein: CASSLLDSSCNSPLHF
CDR3 DNA: TGTGCCAGCAGCTTACTTGATAGCTCCTGTAATTCACCCCTCCACTTT

V gene: TRBV12-3/TRBV12-4
CDR3 length: 17
D gene: .
J gene: TRBJ1-5
clone size: few
CDR3 protein: CASSLGPGRGNHQPQHF
CDR3 DNA: TGTGCCAGCAGTTTAGGGCCTGGCAGGGGCAATCATCAGCCCCAGCATTTT

V gene: TRBV4-3
CDR3 length: 15
D gene: .
J gene: TRBJ2-7
clone size: .
CDR3 protein: CASSQSADQFYEQYF
CDR3 DNA: TGCGCCAGCAGCCAATCCGCAGATCAGTTCTACGAGCAGTACTTC

V gene: TRBV12-5
CDR3 length: 16
D gene: TRBD2
J gene: TRBJ2-3
clone size: many
CDR3 protein: CASGLVVTSGNGGKYF
CDR3 DNA: TGTGCTAGTGGTTTGGTCGTCACTAGCGGGAACGGAGGGAAGTATTTT

V gene: TRBV2
CDR3 length: 14
D gene: .
J gene: TRBJ2-5
clone size: many
CDR3 protein: CASSPRSQPETQYF
CDR3 DNA: TGTGCCAGCAGTCCCCGCTCCCAGCCGGAGACCCAGTACTTC

V gene: TRBV19
CDR3 length: 15
D gene: TRBD1
J gene: TRBJ1-1
clone size: many
CDR3 protein: CASSMQKGANTEAFF
CDR3 DNA: TGTGCCAGTAGTATGCAGAAGGGGGCGAACACTGAAGCTTTCTTT

V gene: TRBV7-7
CDR3 length: 14
D gene: TRBD2
J gene: TRBJ2-1
clone size: many
CDR3 protein: CASSPLAGHHEQFF
CDR3 DNA: TGTGCTAGCAGCCCATTAGCGGGACATCATGAGCAGTTCTTC

V gene: TRBV4-1
CDR3 length: 15
D gene: .
J gene: TRBJ2-1
clone size: many
CDR3 protein: CASSQAQGPYNEQFF
CDR3 DNA: TGCGCCAGCAGCCAAGCCCAGGGACCCTACAATGAGCAGTTCTTC

V gene: TRBV7-2
CDR3 length: 16
D gene: .
J gene: TRBJ1-6
clone size: many
CDR3 protein: CASSSPGISYNSPLHF
CDR3 DNA: TGTGCCAGCAGCTCCCCAGGGATTTCGTATAATTCACCCCTCCACTTT

V gene: TRBV29-1
CDR3 length: 15
D gene: TRBD1
J gene: TRBJ2-7
clone size: many
CDR3 protein: CSVVGTGAFSYEQYF
CDR3 DNA: TGCAGCGTTGTAGGGACAGGCGCCTTCTCCTACGAGCAGTACTTC

V gene: TRBV4-1
CDR3 length: 14
D gene: TRBD1
J gene: TRBJ2-5
clone size: few
CDR3 protein: CASSQGPGGETQYF
CDR3 DNA: TGCGCCAGCAGCCAAGGGCCAGGGGGAGAGACCCAGTACTTC

V gene: TRBV12-3/TRBV12-4
CDR3 length: 14
D gene: TRBD1
J gene: TRBJ2-3
clone size: many
CDR3 protein: CASSSRQGPDTQYF
CDR3 DNA: TGTGCCAGCAGTTCTAGACAGGGTCCAGATACGCAGTATTTT

V gene: TRBV27
CDR3 length: 15
D gene: .
J gene: TRBJ2-6
clone size: many
CDR3 protein: CASSLVGPGANVLTF
CDR3 DNA: TGTGCCAGCAGTTTAGTTGGACCTGGGGCCAACGTCCTGACTTTC

V gene: TRBV20-1
CDR3 length: 15
D gene: TRBD2
J gene: TRBJ2-7
clone size: many
CDR3 protein: CSARDLSGRSYEQYF
CDR3 DNA: TGCAGTGCTAGAGACCTTAGCGGGAGGTCCTACGAGCAGTACTTC

V gene: TRBV7-2
CDR3 length: 15
D gene: TRBD1
J gene: TRBJ2-7
clone size: many
CDR3 protein: CASTLQGTSTYEQYF
CDR3 DNA: TGTGCCAGCACCCTACAGGGGACCTCGACCTACGAGCAGTACTTC

V gene: TRBV15
CDR3 length: 17
D gene: .
J gene: TRBJ2-2
clone size: .
CDR3 protein: CATSTSTREPNTGELFF
CDR3 DNA: TGTGCCACCAGCACTTCCACCCGGGAGCCGAACACCGGGGAGCTGTTTTTT

V gene: TRBV29-1
CDR3 length: 14
D gene: .
J gene: TRBJ1-1
clone size: many
CDR3 protein: CSVDMGSLNTEAFF
CDR3 DNA: TGCAGCGTTGATATGGGCAGCTTGAACACTGAAGCTTTCTTT

V gene: TRBV7-2
CDR3 length: 15
D gene: .
J gene: TRBJ2-1
clone size: many
CDR3 protein: CASSLGIEYYNEQFF
CDR3 DNA: TGTGCCAGCAGCTTAGGTATAGAGTATTACAATGAGCAGTTCTTC

V gene: TRBV27
CDR3 length: 14
D gene: .
J gene: TRBJ2-2
clone size: few
CDR3 protein: CASYDLANTGELFF
CDR3 DNA: TGTGCCAGCTACGACCTGGCGAACACCGGGGAGCTGTTTTTT

V gene: TRBV6-2/TRBV6-3
CDR3 length: 14
D gene: .
J gene: TRBJ1-1
clone size: many
CDR3 protein: CASSPVGGGTEAFF
CDR3 DNA: TGTGCCAGCAGCCCGGTGGGGGGAGGCACTGAAGCTTTCTTT

V gene: TRBV4-3
CDR3 length: 14
D gene: TRBD1
J gene: TRBJ2-7
clone size: many
CDR3 protein: CASSPRQGIREQYF
CDR3 DNA: TGCGCCAGCAGCCCCCGACAGGGGATTCGTGAGCAGTACTTC